The rows below give T cell receptor beta chains drawn from one sample of a study of T cell repertoires in cytomegalovirus infection. Their recognized antigens are unknown. MiXCR was run by TCRdb on the reads, yielding one entry per CDR3 protein. The sample shows about 830,000 distinct CDR3 sequences, about 31% of them seen only once. Sequences were derived from cultured CD8+ T cells from PBMCs, sampled from culture after CMV antigen stimulation. These receptors were obtained from a human donor in good health (CMV status not recorded). Some clones in this sample may be carry-over from other donors' samples. The CDR3 runs from the conserved cysteine through the conserved F or W. A D gene is named only where the DNA matches it firmly. The size entry is marked missing in some rows and otherwise reads once, few, many or a size class.

d_gene: NA
abundance: NA
v_gene: TRBV6-6
j_gene: TRBJ1-6
CDR3nt: TGTGCCAGCAGTTACCTCGGGGGGAAGGCTGAGTCCTATAATTCACCCCTCCACTTT
CDR3aa: CASSYLGGKAESYNSPLHF

d_gene: NA
abundance: NA
v_gene: TRBV12-3/TRBV12-4
j_gene: TRBJ2-1
CDR3nt: TGTGCCAGCAGCCCTGCTCTGGAGAGGGATGAGCAGTTCTTC
CDR3aa: CASSPALERDEQFF

d_gene: NA
abundance: NA
v_gene: TRBV5-1
j_gene: TRBJ1-2
CDR3nt: TGCGCCAGCAGCTTGCAGGGTTCAGGGTATGGCTACACCTTC
CDR3aa: CASSLQGSGYGYTF

d_gene: NA
abundance: NA
v_gene: TRBV7-9
j_gene: TRBJ1-2
CDR3nt: TGTGCCAGCAGCCGCCCCCGGACCGACTATGGCTACACCTTC
CDR3aa: CASSRPRTDYGYTF

d_gene: TRBD1
abundance: NA
v_gene: TRBV4-1
j_gene: TRBJ1-1
CDR3nt: TGTGCCAGCAGAAACAGGGGCCCTGACACTGAAGCTTTCTTT
CDR3aa: CASRNRGPDTEAFF

d_gene: TRBD2
abundance: NA
v_gene: TRBV7-3
j_gene: TRBJ2-1
CDR3nt: TGTGCCAGCAGCCCAGCGGGGGGGAGGGGTGAGCAGTTCTTC
CDR3aa: CASSPAGGRGEQFF

d_gene: TRBD1
abundance: few
v_gene: TRBV20-1
j_gene: TRBJ1-5
CDR3nt: TGCAGTGCTCTGGACAGGGTAGAACAGCCCCAGCATTTT
CDR3aa: CSALDRVEQPQHF

d_gene: NA
abundance: NA
v_gene: TRBV7-9
j_gene: TRBJ1-1
CDR3nt: TGTGCCAGCAGCTTACCGACAAATCATCGGGACACTGAAGCTTTCTTT
CDR3aa: CASSLPTNHRDTEAFF

d_gene: NA
abundance: NA
v_gene: TRBV7-9
j_gene: TRBJ2-1
CDR3nt: TGTGCCGGGGGCAATGAGCAGTTCTTC
CDR3aa: CAGGNEQFF

d_gene: NA
abundance: many
v_gene: TRBV7-8
j_gene: TRBJ2-3
CDR3nt: TGTGCCAGCAGGTTGCGGCCCGGTCTAGTTGGGACAGATACGCAGTATTTT
CDR3aa: CASRLRPGLVGTDTQYF

d_gene: TRBD1
abundance: many
v_gene: TRBV5-8
j_gene: TRBJ2-5
CDR3nt: TGTGCCAGCAGCCTGGGACAGGGGGTGAGCAAAGAGACCCAGTACTTC
CDR3aa: CASSLGQGVSKETQYF

d_gene: NA
abundance: NA
v_gene: TRBV18
j_gene: TRBJ2-4
CDR3nt: TGTGCCAGCTCACCACCGGGACTTCATTCCCTAGCCAAAAACATTCAGTACTTC
CDR3aa: CASSPPGLHSLAKNIQYF

d_gene: NA
abundance: many
v_gene: TRBV7-2
j_gene: TRBJ2-2
CDR3nt: TGTGCCAGCAGCATTAACTTGGGCGGGGAGCTGTTTTTT
CDR3aa: CASSINLGGELFF

d_gene: TRBD1
abundance: NA
v_gene: TRBV9
j_gene: TRBJ2-1
CDR3nt: TGTGCCAGCAGCCCCACCGGGACAGGGAGGAATGAGCAGTTCTTC
CDR3aa: CASSPTGTGRNEQFF

d_gene: NA
abundance: many
v_gene: TRBV7-3
j_gene: TRBJ1-1
CDR3nt: TGTGCCAGCAGCCGAGGGAAGAACACTGAAGCTTTCTTT
CDR3aa: CASSRGKNTEAFF

d_gene: NA
abundance: few
v_gene: TRBV29-1
j_gene: TRBJ1-1
CDR3nt: TGCAGCGTTGAAGGACGGAGCACTGAAGCTTTCTTT
CDR3aa: CSVEGRSTEAFF

d_gene: TRBD2
abundance: many
v_gene: TRBV7-8
j_gene: TRBJ2-2
CDR3nt: TGTGCCAGCACCCCCGCGGGAGGGAACACCGGGGAGCTGTTTTTT
CDR3aa: CASTPAGGNTGELFF

d_gene: NA
abundance: once
v_gene: TRBV12-3/TRBV12-4
j_gene: TRBJ1-5
CDR3nt: TGTGCCAGCAGTCTCGGACGGGAGGGCAATCAGCCCCAGCATTTT
CDR3aa: CASSLGREGNQPQHF

d_gene: TRBD1
abundance: many
v_gene: TRBV12-3/TRBV12-4
j_gene: TRBJ2-7
CDR3nt: TGTGCCAGCAGTTCCCCTGGGACAGACTACGAGCAGTACTTC
CDR3aa: CASSSPGTDYEQYF

d_gene: NA
abundance: few
v_gene: TRBV7-9
j_gene: TRBJ1-4
CDR3nt: TGTGCCAGCAGCTTAGAGGGCAGGGGCCGTGAAAAACTGTTTTTT
CDR3aa: CASSLEGRGREKLFF

d_gene: TRBD2
abundance: NA
v_gene: TRBV27
j_gene: TRBJ2-7
CDR3nt: TGTGCCAGCAGGCTTAGCGGGGACCTCTACGAGCAGTACTTC
CDR3aa: CASRLSGDLYEQYF

d_gene: TRBD1
abundance: NA
v_gene: TRBV29-1
j_gene: TRBJ1-2
CDR3nt: TGCAGCGTTGAAAATAGACAGGGGAATGGCTACACCTTC
CDR3aa: CSVENRQGNGYTF

d_gene: TRBD1
abundance: NA
v_gene: TRBV2
j_gene: TRBJ1-1
CDR3nt: TGTGCCACCCAACCCGGGACAGGGAATGCTGAAGCTTTCTTT
CDR3aa: CATQPGTGNAEAFF

d_gene: TRBD2
abundance: few
v_gene: TRBV19
j_gene: TRBJ2-2
CDR3nt: TGTGCCAGTAGTATCGGCGGTCTAGCGGGGCTGTTTGCCGGGGAGCTGTTTTTT
CDR3aa: CASSIGGLAGLFAGELFF

d_gene: NA
abundance: NA
v_gene: TRBV27
j_gene: TRBJ1-6
CDR3nt: TGTGCCAGCAGTCCCCAGGTTGAAGGTGGTTCACCCCTCCACTTT
CDR3aa: CASSPQVEGGSPLHF

d_gene: TRBD1
abundance: few
v_gene: TRBV19
j_gene: TRBJ1-1
CDR3nt: TGTGCCACCATGGGACAGGGAATCTATTCTGAAGCTTTCTTT
CDR3aa: CATMGQGIYSEAFF

d_gene: NA
abundance: NA
v_gene: TRBV11-2
j_gene: TRBJ2-1
CDR3nt: TGTGCCAGCGTCGCGGGGGCCCAGCAGTTCTTC
CDR3aa: CASVAGAQQFF

d_gene: NA
abundance: few
v_gene: TRBV7-9
j_gene: TRBJ2-1
CDR3nt: TGTGCCAGCAGACCAATAGGACGGACTACTTACAATGAGCAGTTCTTC
CDR3aa: CASRPIGRTTYNEQFF

d_gene: TRBD2
abundance: NA
v_gene: TRBV6-2/TRBV6-3
j_gene: TRBJ2-1
CDR3nt: TGTGCAGTCCGGCCGGGGGGTACGGTCAATGAGCAGTTCTTC
CDR3aa: CAVRPGGTVNEQFF

d_gene: NA
abundance: NA
v_gene: TRBV5-1
j_gene: TRBJ1-4
CDR3nt: TGCGGCAGCAGCTTGGAGTGGGGGATTAATGAAAAACTGTTTTTT
CDR3aa: CGSSLEWGINEKLFF

d_gene: TRBD1
abundance: many
v_gene: TRBV7-8
j_gene: TRBJ1-1
CDR3nt: TGTGCCAGCAGCTCAGGACAGGCTATGAACACTGAAGCTTTCTTT
CDR3aa: CASSSGQAMNTEAFF

d_gene: TRBD1
abundance: many
v_gene: TRBV6-1
j_gene: TRBJ1-5
CDR3nt: TGTGCCAGCAGTGAAGACAGGGGGAATCAGCCCCAGCATTTT
CDR3aa: CASSEDRGNQPQHF

d_gene: NA
abundance: NA
v_gene: TRBV7-8
j_gene: TRBJ2-5
CDR3nt: TGTGCCAGCAGCTGCCGGGCGGGCTTGGAGGAGACCCAGTACTTC
CDR3aa: CASSCRAGLEETQYF

d_gene: NA
abundance: few
v_gene: TRBV11-2
j_gene: TRBJ1-4
CDR3nt: TGTGCCAGCAGCACCCGGGACGGATTACATGAAAAACTGTTTTTT
CDR3aa: CASSTRDGLHEKLFF

d_gene: TRBD1
abundance: NA
v_gene: TRBV12-3/TRBV12-4
j_gene: TRBJ2-1
CDR3nt: TGTGCCAGCAGTTTCCCTTACGGGACAGGGCCAGGCAATGAGCAGTTCTTC
CDR3aa: CASSFPYGTGPGNEQFF

d_gene: NA
abundance: few
v_gene: TRBV7-9
j_gene: TRBJ1-4
CDR3nt: TGTGCCAGCAGCCACCGGGACTTTGGATTTGGGGAAAAACTGTTTTTT
CDR3aa: CASSHRDFGFGEKLFF

d_gene: NA
abundance: NA
v_gene: TRBV6-1
j_gene: TRBJ2-7
CDR3nt: TGTGCCAGCAGTGAACACGTCCGTTACGAGCAGTACTTC
CDR3aa: CASSEHVRYEQYF

d_gene: NA
abundance: NA
v_gene: TRBV11-2
j_gene: TRBJ2-1
CDR3nt: TGTGCCAGCGGCGTACTGACTCGTACCTACAATGAGCAGTTCTTC
CDR3aa: CASGVLTRTYNEQFF

d_gene: TRBD1
abundance: NA
v_gene: TRBV7-9
j_gene: TRBJ1-1
CDR3nt: TGTGCCAGCAGCCCTATACAGGGGGCGAACACTGAAGCTTTCTTT
CDR3aa: CASSPIQGANTEAFF

d_gene: NA
abundance: many
v_gene: TRBV7-3
j_gene: TRBJ1-1
CDR3nt: TGTGCCAGCAGCGAAGGCGTAGGGGGGGTGAACACTGAAGCTTTCTTT
CDR3aa: CASSEGVGGVNTEAFF

d_gene: TRBD1
abundance: NA
v_gene: TRBV11-1
j_gene: TRBJ2-2
CDR3nt: TGTGCCAGCAGCCCATGGACAGGGGGCGCAGAAGGGGAGCTGTTTTTT
CDR3aa: CASSPWTGGAEGELFF

d_gene: NA
abundance: NA
v_gene: TRBV12-3/TRBV12-4
j_gene: TRBJ1-5
CDR3nt: TGTGCCAGCAGCGACGGACAGCGGAATCAGCCCCAGCATTTT
CDR3aa: CASSDGQRNQPQHF

d_gene: NA
abundance: NA
v_gene: TRBV19
j_gene: TRBJ1-1
CDR3nt: TGTGCCAGTAGTCCGACGGGTTGGGCCCTGAACACTGAAGCTTTCTTT
CDR3aa: CASSPTGWALNTEAFF

d_gene: NA
abundance: NA
v_gene: TRBV5-8
j_gene: TRBJ2-1
CDR3nt: TGTGCCAGCAGCTTGGGGCCGGGACTCATTTCGCTAGGCAATGAGCAGTTCTTC
CDR3aa: CASSLGPGLISLGNEQFF

d_gene: TRBD1
abundance: NA
v_gene: TRBV9
j_gene: TRBJ1-4
CDR3nt: TGTGCCAGCAGCGCGACAGGGGCCCTTGAAAAACTGTTTTTT
CDR3aa: CASSATGALEKLFF

d_gene: NA
abundance: NA
v_gene: TRBV19
j_gene: TRBJ1-1
CDR3nt: TGTGCCAGTAAACCTCGGATCTCGGCCTCGAACACTGAAGCTTTCTTT
CDR3aa: CASKPRISASNTEAFF

d_gene: TRBD1
abundance: few
v_gene: TRBV27
j_gene: TRBJ2-3
CDR3nt: TGTGCCAGCAGCACGGACAGGGCAGATACGCAGTATTTT
CDR3aa: CASSTDRADTQYF

d_gene: NA
abundance: NA
v_gene: TRBV5-6
j_gene: TRBJ1-2
CDR3nt: TGTGCCAGCAGCCCGACGGGGTGGGGATCGGATGGCTACACCTTC
CDR3aa: CASSPTGWGSDGYTF

d_gene: NA
abundance: NA
v_gene: TRBV7-6
j_gene: TRBJ1-5
CDR3nt: TGTGCCAGCAGCTTATTGAGGGGGAGCCAGCCCCAGCATTTT
CDR3aa: CASSLLRGSQPQHF

d_gene: NA
abundance: NA
v_gene: TRBV15
j_gene: TRBJ1-1
CDR3nt: TGTGCCACCAGCAGAGCGGGGGACGCTGAAGCTTTCTTT
CDR3aa: CATSRAGDAEAFF

d_gene: NA
abundance: few
v_gene: TRBV19
j_gene: TRBJ2-3
CDR3nt: TGTGCCAGTAGTATTAGAGAATCTAGCACAGATACGCAGTATTTT
CDR3aa: CASSIRESSTDTQYF

d_gene: NA
abundance: few
v_gene: TRBV7-9
j_gene: TRBJ2-3
CDR3nt: TGTGCCAGCAGCGCTCCGGGGCCGGGCACAGATACGCAGTATTTT
CDR3aa: CASSAPGPGTDTQYF

d_gene: NA
abundance: NA
v_gene: TRBV20-1
j_gene: TRBJ2-1
CDR3nt: TGCAGTGCTAGAGACGCGGACGTGACAGTATACAATGAGCAGTTCTTC
CDR3aa: CSARDADVTVYNEQFF

d_gene: NA
abundance: NA
v_gene: TRBV7-3
j_gene: TRBJ2-1
CDR3nt: TGTGCCAGCAGCTTGACGGTCGGACAGCTTTACAATGAGCAGTTCTTC
CDR3aa: CASSLTVGQLYNEQFF

d_gene: TRBD1
abundance: many
v_gene: TRBV6-1
j_gene: TRBJ2-7
CDR3nt: TGTGCCAGCAGGACAGGGGTGGGGTCCTACGAGCAGTACTTC
CDR3aa: CASRTGVGSYEQYF

d_gene: TRBD2
abundance: NA
v_gene: TRBV6-2/TRBV6-3
j_gene: TRBJ2-3
CDR3nt: TGTGCCAGCAGTTACACGAGCGGGGTGATTCTCGGCACAGATACGCAGTATTTT
CDR3aa: CASSYTSGVILGTDTQYF

d_gene: NA
abundance: NA
v_gene: TRBV12-3/TRBV12-4
j_gene: TRBJ2-3
CDR3nt: TGTGCCAGCAGGCCTCTGGGACGGGGGGCTACAGATACGCAGTATTTT
CDR3aa: CASRPLGRGATDTQYF

d_gene: NA
abundance: few
v_gene: TRBV3-1
j_gene: TRBJ2-3
CDR3nt: TGTGCCAGCAGCCAACAACCGGGGCCAGATACGCAGTATTTT
CDR3aa: CASSQQPGPDTQYF

d_gene: TRBD2
abundance: NA
v_gene: TRBV9
j_gene: TRBJ2-1
CDR3nt: TGTGCCAGCAGCCCCGGCGGCGGGGGGCTGAGCTCCTACAATGAGCAGTTCTTC
CDR3aa: CASSPGGGGLSSYNEQFF

d_gene: NA
abundance: NA
v_gene: TRBV15
j_gene: TRBJ1-4
CDR3nt: TGTGCCACCAGCAGGATCCGGGCAACTAATGAAAAACTGTTTTTT
CDR3aa: CATSRIRATNEKLFF